This T cell receptor beta chain originates from a study of cytomegalovirus exposure and HLA in healthy donors. Study-level results: An analysis that was carried out later associated fewer than 20,000 TCR beta sequences with HLA alleles at 0.05 false discovery rate.

CDR3 size: 17 residues. Germline CDR1 reads SGHRS; CDR2 reads YFSETQ. V was clipped by 0 bases and J by 0 bases; unmatched bases: 4. Remarks on this clone: The antigen is unknown.

It was with 60 Vbeta and 13 Jbeta primers that the PCR ran. Repertoires were generated with immunoSEQ multiplex PCR, while TCRdb's copy carries only in-frame clones and drops some. The sample yields about 170,000 clones, 85% seen once. This TCR came from a man aged 18 to 30 in good health and CMV-seropositive. Input material: PBMCs. This chain uses TRBV5-1 with TRBJ2-1; TRBD1 agrees at 9 bases. CDR3 DNA sequence: TGCGCCAGCAGCTTGGGAGGGACAGGGAGCTCCTACAATGAGCAGTTCTTC. As protein: CASSLGGTGSSYNEQFF.